One sample yielded the 30 T cell receptor beta chains listed below, sequenced in a study of T cell repertoires in cytomegalovirus infection. These receptors are not linked to any known antigen. TCRdb re-called the reads with MiXCR, one entry per CDR3 protein. In the table there are hundreds of thousands of distinct CDR3 sequences, about a third of which are singletons. The sequenced sample was cultured CD8+ T cells from PBMCs, obtained from culture after CMV antigen stimulation. The receptors were sampled from a human donor in good health (CMV status not recorded). Some clones in this sample may be carry-over from other donors' samples.

The chain's CDR3 is CASSLARAAYGYTF. CDR3 bases: TGTGCCAGCAGCTTAGCGCGGGCGGCCTATGGCTACACCTTC. The V and J genes are TRBV7-8 and TRBJ1-2; unclear D gene. The germline V gene encodes CDR1 SGHVS and CDR2 FQNEAQ. The CDR3 sequence is 14 residues long. Trimming shortened V by 0 bases and J by 4 bases, and 9 bases separated the two germline ends.

This chain uses TRBV29-1 with TRBJ2-6, with a tentative D call TRBD1 (5 bases). The V end lost 2 bases, the J end lost 2 bases, and 10 bases lay between the germline ends. This CDR3 comprises 15 residues. Looked up from germline, CDR1 is SQVTM and CDR2 is ANQGSEA. The CDR3 bases are TGCAGCGTTGAAAGGCAGGGCCCTGGGGCCAACGTCCTGACTTTC. Translation: CSVERQGPGANVLTF.

The chain combines TRBV7-3 with TRBJ2-6; D not resolved. The CDR3 consists of 15 residues. Trimming pared 8 bases from V and 0 bases from J, leaving 11 bases between. Looked up from germline, CDR1 is SGHTA and CDR2 is FQGTGA. Written as DNA, the CDR3 is TGTGCCAGCTCGACGGATAGCTCTGGGGCCAACGTCCTGACTTTC. This codes for CASSTDSSGANVLTF.

This clonotype was picked up a small number of times. This sequence joins TRBV15 and TRBJ2-7; D may be TRBD1 (6 bases). Germline V gene sequence: CDR1 LNHNV, CDR2 YYDKDF (reference sequence). This CDR3 has 15 amino acids. V gave up 3 bases and J gave up 3 bases, with 15 bases separating them. The CDR3 spells CATSSRDIKFYEQYF. The CDR3 DNA sequence: TGTGCCACCAGCAGTAGGGACATCAAATTCTACGAGCAGTACTTC. Complete variable domain (other parts from reference TRBV15 and TRBJ2-7): DAMVIQNPRYQVTQFGKPVTLSCSQTLNHNVMYWYQQKSSQAPKLLFHYYDKDFNNEADTPDNFQSRRPNTSFCFLDIRSPGLGDTAMYLCATSSRDIKFYEQYFGPGTRLTVT.

This clonotype was picked up a small number of times. The V and J genes are TRBV7-6 and TRBJ2-1, with D uncertain. Deletions cut 11 bases from V and 7 bases from J, with 15 bases between. This CDR3 has 12 amino acids. Germline assignment: CDR1 SGHVS and CDR2 FNYEAQ. The CDR3 region is CAAPVPPNEQFF. The CDR3 DNA is TGTGCCGCTCCAGTTCCCCCTAATGAGCAGTTCTTC.

The rearrangement uses TRBV12-3 or TRBV12-4 and TRBJ2-3; D gene uncertain. V was pared by 1 base and J by 5 bases, with 10 bases between. This CDR3 is built from 14 residues. The CDR3 loop is CASSLGDTGDTQYF. The CDR3 DNA reads TGTGCCAGCAGTTTAGGAGACACGGGAGATACGCAGTATTTT.

The table lists this clonotype with many counts. The chain employs TRBV10-1 and TRBJ2-1; 9 nucleotides agree with TRBD1. J was trimmed by 5 bases and V by 6 bases; bases with no gene match: 11. CDR1 is WNHNN and CDR2 is SYGVQD in the germline V gene (reference sequence). The CDR3 covers 16 residues. The CDR3 DNA reads TGCGCCAGCAGCGACAGGGGGGGGGGACTAAACAATGAGCAGTTCTTC. This translates into CASSDRGGGLNNEQFF.

This clonotype was found a few times. The chain joins TRBV7-9 to TRBJ2-3; no definite D call. The germline CDR1 and CDR2 sequences are SEHNR and FQNEAQ (reference sequence). V lost 7 bases to trimming and J lost 3 bases, with 2 bases between them. This CDR3 comprises 10 residues. DNA of the CDR3: TGTGCCAGCACTACAGATACGCAGTATTTT. Its protein product is CASTTDTQYF.

This clonotype was seen only a few times. CDR3 DNA: TGTGCCAGCAGTGAAGCAATTTTGGGGCAGCCCCAGCATTTT. It encodes CASSEAILGQPQHF. The chain employs TRBV6-1 and TRBJ1-5; D not certain. CDR3 size: 14 residues. V lost 0 bases to trimming and J lost 7 bases, with 10 bases between them. Germline V gene data show CDR1 as MNHNS and CDR2 as SASEGT.

This clonotype occurred many times. The chain employs TRBV27 and TRBJ2-3, with D possibly matching TRBD1 (5 bases). With 6 bases removed from V and 1 base from J, the gap between germline ends came to 8 bases. The CDR3 covers 13 residues. The germline gives CDR1 MNHEY, CDR2 SMNVEV (reference sequence). The CDR3 nucleotides read TGTGCCAGCAGCTTAGGGGGCACAGATACGCAGTATTTT. Amino acid sequence: CASSLGGTDTQYF.

This clonotype was observed at least ten times. The CDR3 DNA is TGTGCCAGCAGCCTAAGGGACAGGGGGCAAGAGACCCAGTACTTC. Its protein product is CASSLRDRGQETQYF. V is TRBV7-2 and J is TRBJ2-5, with 11 nucleotides matching TRBD1. This CDR3 spans 15 amino acids. Germline lookup yields CDR1 SGHTA and CDR2 FQGNSA. Trimming took 5 bases from V and 2 from J; bases not matched to a gene: 4.

Comment on this clonotype: One end of the junction fails to match germline, which may point to a read error. This chain connects TRBV10-3 to TRBJ2-1; 9 bases align to TRBD1. Germline-derived CDR1 and CDR2 are ENHRY and SYGVKD. The CDR3 extends over 15 amino acids. The CDR3 DNA is TGTGCCACCGACTCCGGGACAGGGTCCTTCAATGCGCAGTTCTTC. The encoded protein is CATDSGTGSFNAQFF.

The rearrangement uses TRBV10-3 and TRBJ2-7, with a tentative D call TRBD2 (6 bases). The CDR3 consists of 13 residues. Trimming pared 0 bases from V and 3 bases from J, leaving 6 bases between. The germline CDR1 and CDR2 sequences are ENHRY and SYGVKD. The CDR3 is CAISESGGYEQYF. The CDR3 DNA sequence: TGTGCCATCAGTGAGTCCGGGGGCTACGAGCAGTACTTC.

This clonotype has more than one count but fewer than ten. This chain uses TRBV27 with TRBJ1-2, with 9 bases lining up with TRBD1. V dropped 8 bases and J dropped 5; count of bases not matched to a gene: 6. The CDR3 runs 13 residues. Germline CDR1 is MNHEY and CDR2 is SMNVEV (reference sequence). The CDR3 DNA is TGTGCCAGCCGAACAGGGGGCCAATATGGCTACACCTTC. This gives the protein CASRTGGQYGYTF.

This clonotype was observed a handful of times. Relative to the germline gene, one junction end is altered; a read error may explain this. V and J are TRBV6-4 and TRBJ2-5; 12 nucleotides align to TRBD1. From germline, CDR1 is MRHNA and CDR2 SNTAGT. The CDR3 is 14 residues long. CDR3 residues: CASSAPGDRGRENF. CDR3 nucleotides: TGTGCCAGCAGTGCGCCCGGGGACAGGGGGCGCGAGAACTTC.

The chain carries TRBV14 and TRBJ2-5; D gene unclear. V dropped 1 base and J dropped 5 bases, with 17 bases sitting between them. CDR1 and CDR2 from the germline V gene are SGHDN and FVKESK. CDR3 length equals 16 residues. The CDR3 DNA reads as TGTGCCAGCAGCCAAGGGACCAAACTAATTGGCGAGACCCAGTACTTC. This translates into CASSQGTKLIGETQYF.

This clonotype was counted only a few times. V is TRBV7-6 and J is TRBJ2-5; a possible D gene is TRBD1 (6 bases). The CDR3 spans 12 residues. V was clipped by 5 bases and J by 5 bases, with 9 bases between them. Germline V gene sequence: CDR1 SGHVS, CDR2 FNYEAQ. The CDR3 sequence is CASSATGETQYF. For the CDR3, the DNA is TGTGCCAGCAGCGCTACAGGGGAGACCCAGTACTTC.

V gene TRBV12-3 or TRBV12-4 combines with J gene TRBJ2-1; D could derive from TRBD1 or TRBD2 (5 bases each). V lost 5 bases and J lost 4, with 15 bases in between. This CDR3 is 15 amino acids long. The CDR3 loop reads CASSIDGTPYNEQFF. CDR3 coding DNA: TGTGCCAGCAGTATTGATGGGACCCCATACAATGAGCAGTTCTTC.

The sample holds a few counts of this clonotype. The V call is TRBV5-6, the J call TRBJ2-7, with D perhaps TRBD1 (6 bases). Germline CDR1 SGHDT, CDR2 YYEEEE. CDR3 size: 16 residues. The V gene lost 4 bases and the J gene lost 2 bases, with 19 bases spanning the gap. CDR3 residues: CASSPIWGTLTYEQYF. The CDR3, as DNA: TGTGCCAGCAGCCCTATATGGGGGACACTGACCTACGAGCAGTACTTC.

CDR3 sequence reads: CAISETGDGDTQYF. The CDR3 DNA is TGTGCCATCAGTGAGACAGGGGACGGAGATACGCAGTATTTT. This chain links TRBV10-3 with TRBJ2-3; 7 bases match TRBD1. With V trimmed by 2 bases and J by 5 bases, 4 bases remained unmatched. The CDR3 spans 14 residues. Germline V gives CDR1 ENHRY, CDR2 SYGVKD.

This clonotype was seen a few times. The rearrangement uses TRBV6-6 and TRBJ2-1; TRBD2 might be the D (6 bases). Germline CDR1 MNHNY, CDR2 SVGAGI (reference sequence). Trimming stripped 5 bases from V and 8 bases from J, with 25 bases between. This CDR3 region has 17 residues. The CDR3 region has the DNA TGTGCCAGCAGTCCCACGCAAGCGGGTCCCACCCTCGATGAGCAGTTCTTC. The encoded protein is CASSPTQAGPTLDEQFF.

This clonotype was seen ten or more times. The rearrangement uses TRBV7-2 and TRBJ2-3; D is uncertain. V lost 3 bases and J lost 3, with 4 bases in between. Germline loops: CDR1 SGHTA, CDR2 FQGNSA. This CDR3 comprises 12 residues. The CDR3: CASSFKTDTQYF. CDR3 bases: TGTGCCAGCAGCTTCAAAACAGATACGCAGTATTTT.

This clonotype was detected a few times. The rearrangement links TRBV7-9 to TRBJ2-7; no reliable D call. With 4 bases removed from V and 3 bases from J, the gap between germline ends came to 10 bases. The CDR3 extends over 13 amino acids. Germline loops: CDR1 SEHNR, CDR2 FQNEAQ (reference sequence). CDR3 protein: CASSSLMSYEQYF. For the CDR3, the DNA is TGTGCCAGCAGCTCCCTTATGAGCTACGAGCAGTACTTC.

The rearrangement joins TRBV5-6 to TRBJ2-7; D uncertain. From germline, CDR1 is SGHDT and CDR2 YYEEEE. The V and J ends lost 6 bases and 3 bases respectively, with 16 bases between them. The CDR3 has 14 amino acids. The CDR3 reads CASTDGRSYYEQYF. The CDR3 DNA reads TGTGCCAGCACGGACGGACGTTCGTACTACGAGCAGTACTTC.

The DNA of the CDR3 is TGTGCCATCAGGGGGAATGGCTACACCTTC. Encoded protein: CAIRGNGYTF. The chain has TRBV10-3 and TRBJ1-2; D gene unclear. In germline, CDR1 is ENHRY, CDR2 SYGVKD. This CDR3 is built from 10 residues. V was pared by 6 bases and J by 6 bases, with 5 bases between.

The rearrangement links TRBV19 to TRBJ1-1; D ambiguous. Trimming removed 7 bases from V and 5 bases from J, with 8 bases in between. Germline lookup yields CDR1 LNHDA and CDR2 SQIVND (reference sequence). The CDR3 contains 11 residues. The CDR3 sequence: CASMGRTEAFF. For the CDR3, the DNA is TGTGCCAGTATGGGTCGGACTGAAGCTTTCTTT.

This clonotype was observed many times. This chain links TRBV7-9 with TRBJ2-7, with a tentative D call TRBD2 (5 bases). The germline V gene has CDR1 SEHNR and CDR2 FQNEAQ (reference sequence). The CDR3 covers 12 residues. V gave up 1 base and J gave up 7 bases, with 8 bases separating them. The CDR3 DNA sequence: TGTGCCAGCAGCTTAGGAGGGCGAGAGCAGTACGTC. This encodes CASSLGGREQYV.

The chain uses TRBV29-1 and TRBJ2-7; D may be TRBD1 (6 bases). The CDR3 totals 12 residues. Germline V lookup: CDR1 SQVTM, CDR2 ANQGSEA. V lost 5 bases to trimming and J lost 5 bases, with 13 bases between them. The CDR3 nucleotides are TGCAGCGTTTGGGGGCCTAAAGACGAGCAGTACTTC. It codes for CSVWGPKDEQYF.

Notes on this clonotype: It may be a read error: a sequence one base away is much more abundant. The genes are TRBV6-1 and TRBJ2-7; a possible D gene is TRBD1 (6 bases). Germline V gives CDR1 MNHNS, CDR2 SASEGT. V lost 6 bases to trimming and J lost 3 bases, with 21 bases between them. The CDR3 has 16 residues. The CDR3 DNA reads TGTGCCAGCAGCATCCTCCTACCGGGACAAATCTACGAGCAGTACTTC. It yields the protein CASSILLPGQIYEQYF.

This clonotype was seen a few times. This chain links TRBV19 with TRBJ2-5, with 12 bases that match TRBD2. V lost 6 bases to trimming and J lost 0 bases; unmatched junction nucleotides: 11. The CDR3 is 18 residues long. Germline V gives CDR1 LNHDA, CDR2 SQIVND (reference sequence). CDR3 protein: CASRQLAGGPMYQETQYF. DNA for the CDR3: TGTGCCAGTAGGCAACTAGCGGGGGGACCTATGTACCAAGAGACCCAGTACTTC.